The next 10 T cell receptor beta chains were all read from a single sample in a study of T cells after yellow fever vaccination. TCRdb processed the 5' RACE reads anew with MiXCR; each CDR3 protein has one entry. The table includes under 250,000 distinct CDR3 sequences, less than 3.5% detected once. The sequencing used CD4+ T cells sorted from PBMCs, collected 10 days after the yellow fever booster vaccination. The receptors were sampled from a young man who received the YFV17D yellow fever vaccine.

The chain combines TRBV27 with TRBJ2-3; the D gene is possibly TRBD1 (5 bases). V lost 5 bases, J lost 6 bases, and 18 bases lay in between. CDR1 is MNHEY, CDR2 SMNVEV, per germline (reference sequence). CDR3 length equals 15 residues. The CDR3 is CASSTPGWGSDTQYF. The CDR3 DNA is TGTGCCAGCAGTACCCCAGGGTGGGGCTCGGATACGCAGTATTTT.

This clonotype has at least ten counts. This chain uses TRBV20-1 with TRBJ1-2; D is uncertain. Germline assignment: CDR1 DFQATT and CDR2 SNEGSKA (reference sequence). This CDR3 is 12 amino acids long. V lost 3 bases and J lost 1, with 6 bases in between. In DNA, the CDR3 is TGCAGTGCTAGCCCGGATAACTATGGCTACACCTTC. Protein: CSASPDNYGYTF.

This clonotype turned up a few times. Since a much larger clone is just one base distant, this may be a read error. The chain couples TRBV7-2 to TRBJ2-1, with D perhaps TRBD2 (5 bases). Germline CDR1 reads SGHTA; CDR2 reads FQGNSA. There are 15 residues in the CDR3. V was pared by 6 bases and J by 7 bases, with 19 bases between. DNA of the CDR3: TGTGCCAGCAGATTGGACTCGGGCAGGCGGAATGAGCAGTTCTTC. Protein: CASRLDSGRRNEQFF.

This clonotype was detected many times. CDR3 loop: CASRWQGPETQYF. CDR3 coding DNA: TGCGCCAGCCGCTGGCAGGGGCCCGAGACCCAGTACTTC. The chain employs TRBV5-1 and TRBJ2-5; possible D gene TRBD1, 6 bases. Trimming removed 7 bases at V and 5 bases at J, with 15 bases between. Germline lookup yields CDR1 SGHRS and CDR2 YFSETQ. The CDR3 is 13 amino acids.

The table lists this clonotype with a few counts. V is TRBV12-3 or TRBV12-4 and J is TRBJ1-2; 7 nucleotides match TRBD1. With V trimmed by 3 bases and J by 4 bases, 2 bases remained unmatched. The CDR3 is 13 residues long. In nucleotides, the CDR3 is TGTGCCAGCAGTTTTGCAGGGGGCTATGGCTACACCTTC. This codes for CASSFAGGYGYTF.

The CDR3 loop is CASKKGTGAPWGYGYTF. The CDR3 nucleotides read TGTGCCAGCAAGAAGGGGACAGGGGCCCCTTGGGGCTATGGCTACACCTTC. The chain couples TRBV6-1 to TRBJ1-2; 10 bases fit TRBD1. CDR1 and CDR2 (germline): MNHNS, SASEGT. Trimming took 7 bases from V and 4 from J; bases not matched to a gene: 15. CDR3 length: 17 residues.

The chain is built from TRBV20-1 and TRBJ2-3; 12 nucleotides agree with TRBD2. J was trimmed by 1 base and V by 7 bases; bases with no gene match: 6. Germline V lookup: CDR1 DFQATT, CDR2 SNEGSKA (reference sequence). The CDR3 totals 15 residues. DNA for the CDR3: TGCAGTGTCGACCTAGCGGGGGGGGGCACAGATACGCAGTATTTT. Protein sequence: CSVDLAGGGTDTQYF.

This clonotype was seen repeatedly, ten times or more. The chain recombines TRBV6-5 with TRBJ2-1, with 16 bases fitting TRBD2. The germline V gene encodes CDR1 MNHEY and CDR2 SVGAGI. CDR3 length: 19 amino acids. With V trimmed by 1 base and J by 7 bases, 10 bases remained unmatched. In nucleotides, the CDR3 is TGTGCCAGCAGTTACTTGCGGGCGGGGACTAGCGGGGGGGTAAATGAGCAGTTCTTC. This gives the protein CASSYLRAGTSGGVNEQFF.

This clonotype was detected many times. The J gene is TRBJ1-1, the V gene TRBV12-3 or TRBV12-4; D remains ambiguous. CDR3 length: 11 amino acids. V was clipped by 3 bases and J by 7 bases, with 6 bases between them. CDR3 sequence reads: CASSLYVEAFF. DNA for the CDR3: TGTGCCAGCAGTTTGTATGTTGAAGCTTTCTTT.

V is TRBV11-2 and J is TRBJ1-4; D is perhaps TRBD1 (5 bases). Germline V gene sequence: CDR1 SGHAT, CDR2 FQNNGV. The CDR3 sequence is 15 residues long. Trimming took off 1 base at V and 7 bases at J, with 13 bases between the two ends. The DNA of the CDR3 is TGTGCCAGCAGCTTAGCCCGGGGGAGAGGTGAAAAACTGTTTTTT. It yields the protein CASSLARGRGEKLFF.